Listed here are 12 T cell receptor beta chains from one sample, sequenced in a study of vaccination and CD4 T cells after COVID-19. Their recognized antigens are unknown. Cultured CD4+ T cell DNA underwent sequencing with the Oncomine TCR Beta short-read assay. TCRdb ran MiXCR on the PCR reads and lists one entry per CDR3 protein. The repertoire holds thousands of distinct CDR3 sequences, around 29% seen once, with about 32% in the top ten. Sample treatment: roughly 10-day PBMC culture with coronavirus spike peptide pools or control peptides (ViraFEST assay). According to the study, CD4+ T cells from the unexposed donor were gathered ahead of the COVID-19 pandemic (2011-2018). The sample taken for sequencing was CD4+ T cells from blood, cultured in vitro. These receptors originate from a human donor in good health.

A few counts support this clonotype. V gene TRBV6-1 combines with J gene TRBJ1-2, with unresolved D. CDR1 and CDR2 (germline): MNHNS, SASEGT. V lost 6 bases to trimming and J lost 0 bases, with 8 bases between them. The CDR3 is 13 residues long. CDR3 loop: CASRPSANYGYTF. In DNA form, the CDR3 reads TGTGCCAGCAGGCCGTCAGCTAACTATGGCTACACCTTC.

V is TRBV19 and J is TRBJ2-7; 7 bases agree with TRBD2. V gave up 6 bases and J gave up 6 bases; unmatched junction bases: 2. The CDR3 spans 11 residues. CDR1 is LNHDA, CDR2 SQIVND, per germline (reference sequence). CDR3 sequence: CASSREGEQYF. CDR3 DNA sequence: TGTGCCAGTAGCAGGGAGGGCGAGCAGTACTTC. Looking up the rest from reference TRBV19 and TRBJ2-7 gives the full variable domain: DGGITQSPKYLFRKEGQNVTLSCEQNLNHDAMYWYRQDPGQGLRLIYYSQIVNDFQKGDIAEGYSVSREKKESFPLTVTSAQKNPTAFYLCASSREGEQYFGPGTRLTVT.

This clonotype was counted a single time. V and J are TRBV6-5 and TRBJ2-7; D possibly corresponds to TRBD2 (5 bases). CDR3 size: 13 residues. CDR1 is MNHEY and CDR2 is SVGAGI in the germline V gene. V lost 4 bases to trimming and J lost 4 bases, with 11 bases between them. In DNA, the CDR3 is TGTGCCAGCAGTTTGGTTCGGGGATACGAGCAGTACTTC. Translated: CASSLVRGYEQYF.

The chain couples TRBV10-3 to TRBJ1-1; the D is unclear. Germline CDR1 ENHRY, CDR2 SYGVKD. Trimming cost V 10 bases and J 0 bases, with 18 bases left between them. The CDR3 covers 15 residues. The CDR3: CATTTPGIMNTEAFF. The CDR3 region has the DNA TGTGCCACCACAACACCTGGGATTATGAACACTGAAGCTTTCTTT.

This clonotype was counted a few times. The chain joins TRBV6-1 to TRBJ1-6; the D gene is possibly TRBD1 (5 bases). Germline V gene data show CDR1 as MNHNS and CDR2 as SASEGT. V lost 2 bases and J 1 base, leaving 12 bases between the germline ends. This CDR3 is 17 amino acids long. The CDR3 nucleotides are TGTGCCAGCAGTGAACTCCCAGGGACTTCCTATAATTCACCCCTCCACTTT. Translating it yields CASSELPGTSYNSPLHF.

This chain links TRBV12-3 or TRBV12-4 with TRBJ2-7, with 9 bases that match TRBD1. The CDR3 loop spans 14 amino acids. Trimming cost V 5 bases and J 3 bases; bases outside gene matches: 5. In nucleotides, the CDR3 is TGTGCCAGCAGTCCGGGACAGGGTATCTACGAGCAGTACTTC. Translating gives CASSPGQGIYEQYF.

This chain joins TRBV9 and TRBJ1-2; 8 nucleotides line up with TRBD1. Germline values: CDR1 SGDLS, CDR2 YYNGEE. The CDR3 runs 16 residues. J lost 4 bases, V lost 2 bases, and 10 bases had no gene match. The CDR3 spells CASSVDPGQGGYGYTF. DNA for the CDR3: TGTGCCAGCAGCGTTGATCCCGGACAGGGAGGCTATGGCTACACCTTC. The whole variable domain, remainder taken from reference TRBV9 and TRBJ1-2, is DSGVTQTPKHLITATGQRVTLRCSPRSGDLSVYWYQQSLDQGLQFLIQYYNGEERAKGNILERFSAQQFPDLHSELNLSSLELGDSALYFCASSVDPGQGGYGYTFGSGTRLTVV.

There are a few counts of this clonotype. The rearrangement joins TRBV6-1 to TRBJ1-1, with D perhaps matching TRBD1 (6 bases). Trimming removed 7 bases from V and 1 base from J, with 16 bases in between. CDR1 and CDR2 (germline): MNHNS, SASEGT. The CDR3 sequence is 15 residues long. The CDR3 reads CASTWDNLGNTEAFF. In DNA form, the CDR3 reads TGTGCCAGCACCTGGGACAACCTGGGGAACACTGAAGCTTTCTTT.

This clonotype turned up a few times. CDR3 bases: TGTGCCAGCAGCTTAGAGGGGGGACACTATGGCTACACCTTC. Its translation: CASSLEGGHYGYTF. The chain is built from TRBV7-9 and TRBJ1-2; a possible D gene is TRBD1 (6 bases). The germline gives CDR1 SEHNR, CDR2 FQNEAQ (reference sequence). V was pared by 1 base and J by 3 bases, with 9 bases between. The CDR3 is 14 residues long. The entire variable domain, with the rest obtained from reference TRBV7-9 and TRBJ1-2, is as follows: DTGVSQNPRHKITKRGQNVTFRCDPISEHNRLYWYRQTLGQGPEFLTYFQNEAQLEKSRLLSDRFSAERPKGSFSTLEIQRTEQGDSAMYLCASSLEGGHYGYTFGSGTRLTVV.

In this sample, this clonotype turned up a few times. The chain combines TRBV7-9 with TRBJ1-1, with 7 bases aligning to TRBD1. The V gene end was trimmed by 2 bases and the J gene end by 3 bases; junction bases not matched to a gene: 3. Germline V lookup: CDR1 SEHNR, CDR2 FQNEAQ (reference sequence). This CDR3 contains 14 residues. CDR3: CASSLQGGYTEAFF. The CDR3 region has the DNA TGTGCCAGCAGCTTACAGGGGGGTTACACTGAAGCTTTCTTT. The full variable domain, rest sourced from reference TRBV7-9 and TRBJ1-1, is DTGVSQNPRHKITKRGQNVTFRCDPISEHNRLYWYRQTLGQGPEFLTYFQNEAQLEKSRLLSDRFSAERPKGSFSTLEIQRTEQGDSAMYLCASSLQGGYTEAFFGQGTRLTVV.

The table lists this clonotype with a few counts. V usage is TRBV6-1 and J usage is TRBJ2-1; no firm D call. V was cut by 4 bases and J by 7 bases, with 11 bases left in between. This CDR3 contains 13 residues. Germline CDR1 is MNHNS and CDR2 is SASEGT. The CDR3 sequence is CASSARLGNEQFF. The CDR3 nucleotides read TGTGCCAGCAGTGCGCGTCTAGGGAATGAGCAGTTCTTC.

The CDR3 DNA is TGTGCCAGCAGCTTAGGCGGGGGAACGGAGGCCATATATTTT. Protein product: CASSLGGGTEAIYF. The chain recombines TRBV7-9 with TRBJ1-3, with a possible D match to TRBD1 (5 bases). The CDR3 contains 14 residues. Trimming took off 1 base at V and 11 bases at J, with 15 bases between the two ends. Per the germline V gene, CDR1 is SEHNR and CDR2 is FQNEAQ (reference sequence).